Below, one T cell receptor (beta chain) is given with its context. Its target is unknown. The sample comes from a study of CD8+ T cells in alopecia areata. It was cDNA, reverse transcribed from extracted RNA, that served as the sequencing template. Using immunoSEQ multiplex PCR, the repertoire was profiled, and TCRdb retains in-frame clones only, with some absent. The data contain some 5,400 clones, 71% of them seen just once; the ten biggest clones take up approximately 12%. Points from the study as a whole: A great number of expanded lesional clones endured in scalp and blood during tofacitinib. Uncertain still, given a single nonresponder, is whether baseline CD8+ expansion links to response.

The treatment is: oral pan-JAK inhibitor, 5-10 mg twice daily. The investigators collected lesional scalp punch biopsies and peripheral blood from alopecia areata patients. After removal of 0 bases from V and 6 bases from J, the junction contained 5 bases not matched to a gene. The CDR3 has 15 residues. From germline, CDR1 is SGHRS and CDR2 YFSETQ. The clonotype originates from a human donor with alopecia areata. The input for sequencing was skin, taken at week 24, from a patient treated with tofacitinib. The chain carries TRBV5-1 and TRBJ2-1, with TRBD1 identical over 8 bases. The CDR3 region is CASSLGTGIANEQFF. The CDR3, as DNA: TGCGCCAGCAGCTTGGGGACAGGGATAGCCAATGAGCAGTTCTTC.